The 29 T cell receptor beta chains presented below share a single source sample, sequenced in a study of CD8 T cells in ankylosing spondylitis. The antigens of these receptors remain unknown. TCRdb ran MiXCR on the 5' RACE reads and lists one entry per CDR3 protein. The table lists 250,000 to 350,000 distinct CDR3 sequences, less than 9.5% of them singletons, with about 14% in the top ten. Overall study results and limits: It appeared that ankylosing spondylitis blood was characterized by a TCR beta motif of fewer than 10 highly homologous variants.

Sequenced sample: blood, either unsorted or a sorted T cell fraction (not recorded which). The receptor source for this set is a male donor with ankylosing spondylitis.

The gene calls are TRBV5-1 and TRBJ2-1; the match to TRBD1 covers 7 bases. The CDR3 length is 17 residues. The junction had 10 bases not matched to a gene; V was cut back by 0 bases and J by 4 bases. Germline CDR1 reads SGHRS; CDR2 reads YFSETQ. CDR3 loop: CASSLVALGTAYNEQFF. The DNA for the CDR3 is TGCGCCAGCAGCTTGGTGGCCCTTGGGACAGCTTACAATGAGCAGTTCTTC.

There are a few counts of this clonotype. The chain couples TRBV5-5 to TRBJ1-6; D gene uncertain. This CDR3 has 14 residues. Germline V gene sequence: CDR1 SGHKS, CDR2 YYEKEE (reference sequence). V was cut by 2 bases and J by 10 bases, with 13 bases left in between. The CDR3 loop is CASSFGIGLSPLHF. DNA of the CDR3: TGTGCCAGCAGCTTTGGAATAGGGTTGTCACCCCTCCACTTT.

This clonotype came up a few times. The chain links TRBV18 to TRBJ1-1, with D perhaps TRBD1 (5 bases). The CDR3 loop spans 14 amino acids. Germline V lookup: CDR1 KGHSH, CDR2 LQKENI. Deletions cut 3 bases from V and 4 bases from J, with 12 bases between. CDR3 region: CASSPDFGGTEAFF. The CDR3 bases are TGTGCCAGCTCACCCGACTTTGGGGGCACTGAAGCTTTCTTT.

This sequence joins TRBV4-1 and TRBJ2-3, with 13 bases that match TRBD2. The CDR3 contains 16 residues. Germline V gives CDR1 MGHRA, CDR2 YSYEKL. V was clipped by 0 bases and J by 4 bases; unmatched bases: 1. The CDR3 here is CASSQEGTSGADTQYF. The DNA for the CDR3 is TGCGCCAGCAGCCAAGAGGGGACTAGCGGGGCAGATACGCAGTATTTT.

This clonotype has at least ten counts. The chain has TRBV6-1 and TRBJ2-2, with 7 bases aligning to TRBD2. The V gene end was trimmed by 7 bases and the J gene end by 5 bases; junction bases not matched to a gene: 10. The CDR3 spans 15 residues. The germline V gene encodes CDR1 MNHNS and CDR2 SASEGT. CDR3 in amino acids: CASKWGGGKTGELFF. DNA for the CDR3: TGTGCCAGCAAGTGGGGGGGGGGAAAGACCGGGGAGCTGTTTTTT.

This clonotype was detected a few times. Here the CDR3 DNA reads TGCAGTGCTAGAGATGACGCAGATACGCAGTATTTT. Protein: CSARDDADTQYF. This chain uses TRBV20-1 with TRBJ2-3; D is uncertain. From germline, CDR1 is DFQATT and CDR2 SNEGSKA (reference sequence). The CDR3 length is 12 residues. Trimming cost V 0 bases and J 4 bases, with 5 bases left between them.

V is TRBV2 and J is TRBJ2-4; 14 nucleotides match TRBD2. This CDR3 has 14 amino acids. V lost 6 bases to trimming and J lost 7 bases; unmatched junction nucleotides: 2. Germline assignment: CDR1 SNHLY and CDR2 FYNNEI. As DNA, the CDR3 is TGTGCCAGCAGGGGACTAGCGGGAGTCAACATTCAGTACTTC. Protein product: CASRGLAGVNIQYF.

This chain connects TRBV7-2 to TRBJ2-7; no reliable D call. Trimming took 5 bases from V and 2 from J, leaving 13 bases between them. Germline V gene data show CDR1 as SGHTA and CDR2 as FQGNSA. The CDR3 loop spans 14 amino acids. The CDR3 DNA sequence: TGTGCCAGCAGCCCCCCACCTCCGCCCTACGAGCAGTACTTC. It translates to CASSPPPPPYEQYF. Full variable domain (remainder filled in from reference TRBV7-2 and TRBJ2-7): GAGVSQSPSNKVTEKGKDVELRCDPISGHTALYWYRQSLGQGLEFLIYFQGNSAPDKSGLPSDRFSAERTGGSVSTLTIQRTQQEDSAVYLCASSPPPPPYEQYFGPGTRLTVT.

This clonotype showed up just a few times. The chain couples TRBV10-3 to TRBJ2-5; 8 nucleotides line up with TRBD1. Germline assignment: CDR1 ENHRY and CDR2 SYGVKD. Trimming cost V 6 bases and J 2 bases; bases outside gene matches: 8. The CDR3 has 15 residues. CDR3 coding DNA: TGTGCCATCAGCCTCTCGACAGGGGTGCAAGAGACCCAGTACTTC. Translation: CAISLSTGVQETQYF.

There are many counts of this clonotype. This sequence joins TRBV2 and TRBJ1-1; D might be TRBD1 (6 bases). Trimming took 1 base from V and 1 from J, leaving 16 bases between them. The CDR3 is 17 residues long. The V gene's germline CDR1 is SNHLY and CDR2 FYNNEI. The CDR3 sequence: CASSEGEQGLGNTEAFF. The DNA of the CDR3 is TGTGCCAGCAGTGAAGGGGAACAGGGTTTAGGGAACACTGAAGCTTTCTTT.

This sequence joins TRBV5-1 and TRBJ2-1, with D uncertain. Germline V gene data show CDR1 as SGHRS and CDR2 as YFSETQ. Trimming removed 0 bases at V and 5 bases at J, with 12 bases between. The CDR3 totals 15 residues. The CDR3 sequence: CASSLVPKDDNEQFF. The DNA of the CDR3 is TGCGCCAGCAGCTTGGTACCAAAAGATGACAATGAGCAGTTCTTC.

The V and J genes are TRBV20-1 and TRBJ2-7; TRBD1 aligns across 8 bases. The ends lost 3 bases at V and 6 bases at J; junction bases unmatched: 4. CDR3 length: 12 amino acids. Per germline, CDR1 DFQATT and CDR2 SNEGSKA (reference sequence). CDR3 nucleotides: TGCAGTGCTAGCCCAGGGGGCTCCGAGCAGTACTTC. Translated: CSASPGGSEQYF.

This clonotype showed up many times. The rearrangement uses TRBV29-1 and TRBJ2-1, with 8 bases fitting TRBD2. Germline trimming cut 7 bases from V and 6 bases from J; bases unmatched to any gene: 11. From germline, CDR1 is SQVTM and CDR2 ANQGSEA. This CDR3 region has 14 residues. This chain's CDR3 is CSATGTSNTNEQFF. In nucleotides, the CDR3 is TGCAGCGCAACCGGGACTAGTAATACCAATGAGCAGTTCTTC.

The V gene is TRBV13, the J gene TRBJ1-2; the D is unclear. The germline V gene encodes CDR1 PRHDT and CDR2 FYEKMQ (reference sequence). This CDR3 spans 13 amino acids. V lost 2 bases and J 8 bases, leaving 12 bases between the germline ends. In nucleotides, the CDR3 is TGTGCCAGCAGCTTAAGGCAGGCTAAGGGCTACACCTTC. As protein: CASSLRQAKGYTF.

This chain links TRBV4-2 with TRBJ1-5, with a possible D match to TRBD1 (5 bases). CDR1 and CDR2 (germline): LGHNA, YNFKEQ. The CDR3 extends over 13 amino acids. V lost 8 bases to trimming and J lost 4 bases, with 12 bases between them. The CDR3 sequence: CASGPWGNQPQHF. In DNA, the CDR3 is TGTGCCAGCGGCCCGTGGGGGAATCAGCCCCAGCATTTT.

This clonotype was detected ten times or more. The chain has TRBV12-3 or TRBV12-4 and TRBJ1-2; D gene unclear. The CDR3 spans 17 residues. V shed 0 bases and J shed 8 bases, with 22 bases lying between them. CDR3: CASSLAASIHRVWGYTF. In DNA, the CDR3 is TGTGCCAGCAGTTTAGCGGCCTCCATTCACAGAGTGTGGGGCTACACCTTC.

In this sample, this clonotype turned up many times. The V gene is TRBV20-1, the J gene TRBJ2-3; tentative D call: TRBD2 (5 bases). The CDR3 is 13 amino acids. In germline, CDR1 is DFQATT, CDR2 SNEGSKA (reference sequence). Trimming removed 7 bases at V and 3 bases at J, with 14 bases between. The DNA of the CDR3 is TGCAGTGTCGCTCTAGGAGGAACAGATACGCAGTATTTT. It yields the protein CSVALGGTDTQYF.

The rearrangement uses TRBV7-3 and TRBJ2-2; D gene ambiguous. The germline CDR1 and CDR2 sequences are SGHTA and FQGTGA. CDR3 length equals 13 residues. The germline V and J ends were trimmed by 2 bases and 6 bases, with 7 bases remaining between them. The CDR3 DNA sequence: TGTGCCAGCAGCTTATATAGATCCGGGGAGCTGTTTTTT. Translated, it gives CASSLYRSGELFF.

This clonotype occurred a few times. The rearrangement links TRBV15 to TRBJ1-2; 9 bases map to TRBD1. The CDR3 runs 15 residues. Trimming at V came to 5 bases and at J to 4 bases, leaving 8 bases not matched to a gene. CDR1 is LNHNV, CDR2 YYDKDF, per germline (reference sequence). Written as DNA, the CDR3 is TGTGCCACCAGCCGGTTACAGGGGGCCTTCTATGGCTACACCTTC. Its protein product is CATSRLQGAFYGYTF.

DNA for the CDR3: TGCGCCAGCAGCCAAGGGGGCTGGGACGAGCAGTACTTC. Its translation: CASSQGGWDEQYF. The chain recombines TRBV4-1 with TRBJ2-7, with D possibly matching TRBD1 (5 bases). V gave up 1 base and J gave up 5 bases, with 9 bases separating them. The CDR3 contains 13 residues. CDR1 MGHRA and CDR2 YSYEKL come from the germline V gene.

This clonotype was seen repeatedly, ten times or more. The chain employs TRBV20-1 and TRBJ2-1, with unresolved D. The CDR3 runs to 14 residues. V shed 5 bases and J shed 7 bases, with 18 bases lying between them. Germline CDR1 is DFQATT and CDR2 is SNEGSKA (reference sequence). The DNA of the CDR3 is TGCAGTGCTCCAGACCCCATGACAAGGAATGAGCAGTTCTTC. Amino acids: CSAPDPMTRNEQFF.

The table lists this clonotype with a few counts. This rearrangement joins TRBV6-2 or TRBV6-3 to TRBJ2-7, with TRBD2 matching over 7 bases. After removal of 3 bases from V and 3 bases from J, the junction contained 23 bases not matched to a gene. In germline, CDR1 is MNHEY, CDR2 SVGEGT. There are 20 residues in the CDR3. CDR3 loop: CASSYQRAGAVLAVSYEQYF. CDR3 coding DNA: TGTGCCAGCAGTTATCAACGCGCTGGGGCAGTCCTAGCGGTAAGCTACGAGCAGTACTTC.

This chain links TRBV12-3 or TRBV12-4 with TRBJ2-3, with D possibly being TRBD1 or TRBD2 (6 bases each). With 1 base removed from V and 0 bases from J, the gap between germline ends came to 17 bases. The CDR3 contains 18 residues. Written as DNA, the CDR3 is TGTGCCAGCAGTTTAGTAGGGTTCGGGGGCTCTAGCACAGATACGCAGTATTTT. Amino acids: CASSLVGFGGSSTDTQYF.

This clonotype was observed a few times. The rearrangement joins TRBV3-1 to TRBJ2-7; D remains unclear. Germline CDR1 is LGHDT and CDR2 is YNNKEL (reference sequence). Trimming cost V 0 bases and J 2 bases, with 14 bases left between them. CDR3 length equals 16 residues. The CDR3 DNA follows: TGTGCCAGCAGCCAAGAATTCCAGGTCCCTACCTACGAGCAGTACTTC. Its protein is CASSQEFQVPTYEQYF.

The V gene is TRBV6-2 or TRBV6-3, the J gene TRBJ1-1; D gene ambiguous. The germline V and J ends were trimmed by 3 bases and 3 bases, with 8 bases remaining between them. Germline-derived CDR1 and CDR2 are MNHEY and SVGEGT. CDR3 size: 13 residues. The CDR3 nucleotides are TGTGCCAGCAGTTATGCGGCGTACACTGAAGCTTTCTTT. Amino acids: CASSYAAYTEAFF.

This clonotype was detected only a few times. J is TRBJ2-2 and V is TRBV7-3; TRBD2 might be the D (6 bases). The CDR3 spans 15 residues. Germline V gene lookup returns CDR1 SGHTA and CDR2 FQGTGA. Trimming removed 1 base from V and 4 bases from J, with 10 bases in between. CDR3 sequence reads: CASSLIGGTTGELFF. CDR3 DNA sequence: TGTGCCAGCAGCTTAATCGGCGGGACCACCGGGGAGCTGTTTTTT.

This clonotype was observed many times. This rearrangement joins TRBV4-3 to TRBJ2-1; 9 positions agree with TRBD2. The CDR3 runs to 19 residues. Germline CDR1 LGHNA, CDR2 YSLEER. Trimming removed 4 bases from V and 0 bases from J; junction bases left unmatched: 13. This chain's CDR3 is CASSPHTPTSGSSYNEQFF. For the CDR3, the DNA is TGCGCCAGCAGCCCCCATACCCCGACTAGCGGTAGCTCCTACAATGAGCAGTTCTTC.

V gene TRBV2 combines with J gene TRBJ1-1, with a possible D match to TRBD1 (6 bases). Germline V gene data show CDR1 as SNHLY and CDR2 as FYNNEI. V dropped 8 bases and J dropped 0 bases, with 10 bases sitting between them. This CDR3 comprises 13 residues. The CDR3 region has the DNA TGTGCCAGCGGGAGGGACATGAACACTGAAGCTTTCTTT. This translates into CASGRDMNTEAFF.

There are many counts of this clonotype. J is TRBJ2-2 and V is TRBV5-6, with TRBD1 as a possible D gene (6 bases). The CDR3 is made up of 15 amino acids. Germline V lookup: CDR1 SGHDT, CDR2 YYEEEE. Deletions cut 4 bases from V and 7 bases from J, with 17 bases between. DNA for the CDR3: TGTGCCAGCAGCCCCGGACAGTATCGGGGCGGGGAGCTGTTTTTT. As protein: CASSPGQYRGGELFF.